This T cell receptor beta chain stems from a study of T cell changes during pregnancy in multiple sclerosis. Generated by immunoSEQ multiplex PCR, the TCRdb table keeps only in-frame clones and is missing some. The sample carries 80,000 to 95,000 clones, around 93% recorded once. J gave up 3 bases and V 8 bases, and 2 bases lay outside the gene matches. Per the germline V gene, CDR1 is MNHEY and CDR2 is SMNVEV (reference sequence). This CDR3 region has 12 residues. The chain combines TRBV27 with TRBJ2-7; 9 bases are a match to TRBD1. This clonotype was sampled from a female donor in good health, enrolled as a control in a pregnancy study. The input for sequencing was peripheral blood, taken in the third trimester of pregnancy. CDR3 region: CASATGGYEQYF. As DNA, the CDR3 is TGTGCCAGCGCGACAGGGGGCTACGAGCAGTACTTC.